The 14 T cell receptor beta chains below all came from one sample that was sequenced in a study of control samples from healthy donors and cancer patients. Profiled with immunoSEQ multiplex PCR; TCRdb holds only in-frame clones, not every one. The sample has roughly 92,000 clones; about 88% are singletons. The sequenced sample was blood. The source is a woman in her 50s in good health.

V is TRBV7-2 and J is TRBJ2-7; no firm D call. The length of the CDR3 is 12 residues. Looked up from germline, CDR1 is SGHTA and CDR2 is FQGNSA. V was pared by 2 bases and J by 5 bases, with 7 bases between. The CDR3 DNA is TGTGCCAGCAGCTTATTCAGAAACGAGCAGTACTTC. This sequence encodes CASSLFRNEQYF.

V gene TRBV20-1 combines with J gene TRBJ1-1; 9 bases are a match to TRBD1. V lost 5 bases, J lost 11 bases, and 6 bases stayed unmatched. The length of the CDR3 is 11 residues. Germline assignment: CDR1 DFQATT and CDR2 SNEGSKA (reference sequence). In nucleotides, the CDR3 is TGCAGTGCTTTACAGGGGGCGCAGGCTTTCTTT. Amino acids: CSALQGAQAFF.

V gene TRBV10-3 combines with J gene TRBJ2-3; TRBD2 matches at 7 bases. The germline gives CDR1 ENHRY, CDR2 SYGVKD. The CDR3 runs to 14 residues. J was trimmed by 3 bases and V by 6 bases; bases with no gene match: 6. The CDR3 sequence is CAISPSGGTDTQYF. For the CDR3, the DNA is TGTGCCATCAGCCCGTCGGGGGGTACAGATACGCAGTATTTT.

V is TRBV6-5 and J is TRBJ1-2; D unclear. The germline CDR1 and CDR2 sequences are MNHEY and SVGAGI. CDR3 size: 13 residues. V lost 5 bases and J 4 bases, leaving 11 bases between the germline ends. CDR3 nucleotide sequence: TGTGCCAGCAGTCGGCAGTTACCCTATGGCTACACCTTC. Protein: CASSRQLPYGYTF.

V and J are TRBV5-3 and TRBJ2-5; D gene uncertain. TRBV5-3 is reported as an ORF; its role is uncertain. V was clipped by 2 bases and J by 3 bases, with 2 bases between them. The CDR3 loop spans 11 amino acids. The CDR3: CARSLEETQYF. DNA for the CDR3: TGTGCCAGAAGCTTAGAAGAGACCCAGTACTTC.

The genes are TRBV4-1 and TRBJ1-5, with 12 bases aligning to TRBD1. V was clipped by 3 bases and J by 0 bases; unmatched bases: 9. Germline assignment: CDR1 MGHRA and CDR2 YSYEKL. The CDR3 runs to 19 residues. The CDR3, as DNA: TGCGCCAGCAGCCAGGCGCCCGGGACAGGGGGCCTTAGCAATCAGCCCCAGCATTTT. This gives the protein CASSQAPGTGGLSNQPQHF.

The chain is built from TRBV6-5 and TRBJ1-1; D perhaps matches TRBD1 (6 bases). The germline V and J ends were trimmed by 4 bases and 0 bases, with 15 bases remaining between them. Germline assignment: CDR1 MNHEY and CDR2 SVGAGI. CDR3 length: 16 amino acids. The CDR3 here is CASSSPPGGMNTEAFF. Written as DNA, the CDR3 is TGTGCCAGCAGTTCCCCCCCCGGGGGCATGAACACTGAAGCTTTCTTT.

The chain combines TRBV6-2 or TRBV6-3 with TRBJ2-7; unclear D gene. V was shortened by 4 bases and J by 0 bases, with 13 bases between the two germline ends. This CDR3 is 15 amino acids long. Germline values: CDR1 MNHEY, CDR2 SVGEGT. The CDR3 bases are TGTGCCAGCAGTTCCTCTCGTGCAAGCTCCTACGAGCAGTACTTC. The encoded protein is CASSSSRASSYEQYF.

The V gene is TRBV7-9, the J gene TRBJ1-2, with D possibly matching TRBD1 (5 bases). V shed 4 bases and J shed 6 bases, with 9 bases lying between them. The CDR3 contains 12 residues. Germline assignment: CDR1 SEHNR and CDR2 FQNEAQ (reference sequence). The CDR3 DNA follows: TGTGCCAGCAGCTCAGGGCGGGATGGCTACACCTTC. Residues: CASSSGRDGYTF.

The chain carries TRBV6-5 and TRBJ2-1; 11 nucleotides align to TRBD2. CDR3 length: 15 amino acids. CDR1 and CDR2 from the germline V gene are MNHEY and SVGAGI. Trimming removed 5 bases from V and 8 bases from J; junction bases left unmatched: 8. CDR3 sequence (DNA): TGTGCCAGCAGTAGACTAGCGGGGCCTCTTTATGAGCAGTTCTTC. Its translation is CASSRLAGPLYEQFF.

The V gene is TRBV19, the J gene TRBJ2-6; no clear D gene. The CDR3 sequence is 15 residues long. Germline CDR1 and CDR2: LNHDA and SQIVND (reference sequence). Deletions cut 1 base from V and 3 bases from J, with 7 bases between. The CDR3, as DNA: TGTGCCAGTAGTATAGCAATGGGTGGGGCCAACGTCCTGACTTTC. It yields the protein CASSIAMGGANVLTF.

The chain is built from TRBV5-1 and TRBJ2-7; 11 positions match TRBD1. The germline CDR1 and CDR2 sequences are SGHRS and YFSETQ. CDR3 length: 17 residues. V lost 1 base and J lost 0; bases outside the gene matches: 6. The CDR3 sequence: CASSLPGQGEFSYEQYF. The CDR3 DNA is TGCGCCAGCAGCTTGCCGGGACAGGGGGAATTCTCCTACGAGCAGTACTTC. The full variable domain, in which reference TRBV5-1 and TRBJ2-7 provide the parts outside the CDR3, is KAGVTQTPRYLIKTRGQQVTLSCSPISGHRSVSWYQQTPGQGLQFLFEYFSETQRNKGNFPGRFSGRQFSNSRSEMNVSTLELGDSALYLCASSLPGQGEFSYEQYFGPGTRLTVT.

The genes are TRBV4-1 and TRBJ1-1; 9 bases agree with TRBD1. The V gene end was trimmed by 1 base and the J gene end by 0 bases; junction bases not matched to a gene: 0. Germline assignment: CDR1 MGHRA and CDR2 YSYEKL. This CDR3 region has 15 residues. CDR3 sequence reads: CASSQGTGVNTEAFF. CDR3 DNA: TGCGCCAGCAGCCAAGGGACAGGGGTGAACACTGAAGCTTTCTTT.

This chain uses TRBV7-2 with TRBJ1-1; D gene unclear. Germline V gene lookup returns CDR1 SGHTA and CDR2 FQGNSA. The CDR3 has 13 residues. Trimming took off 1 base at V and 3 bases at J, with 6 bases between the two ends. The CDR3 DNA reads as TGTGCCAGCAGCTTAGGGCACGACACTGAAGCTTTCTTT. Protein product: CASSLGHDTEAFF. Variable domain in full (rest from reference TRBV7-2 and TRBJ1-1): GAGVSQSPSNKVTEKGKDVELRCDPISGHTALYWYRQSLGQGLEFLIYFQGNSAPDKSGLPSDRFSAERTGGSVSTLTIQRTQQEDSAVYLCASSLGHDTEAFFGQGTRLTVV.